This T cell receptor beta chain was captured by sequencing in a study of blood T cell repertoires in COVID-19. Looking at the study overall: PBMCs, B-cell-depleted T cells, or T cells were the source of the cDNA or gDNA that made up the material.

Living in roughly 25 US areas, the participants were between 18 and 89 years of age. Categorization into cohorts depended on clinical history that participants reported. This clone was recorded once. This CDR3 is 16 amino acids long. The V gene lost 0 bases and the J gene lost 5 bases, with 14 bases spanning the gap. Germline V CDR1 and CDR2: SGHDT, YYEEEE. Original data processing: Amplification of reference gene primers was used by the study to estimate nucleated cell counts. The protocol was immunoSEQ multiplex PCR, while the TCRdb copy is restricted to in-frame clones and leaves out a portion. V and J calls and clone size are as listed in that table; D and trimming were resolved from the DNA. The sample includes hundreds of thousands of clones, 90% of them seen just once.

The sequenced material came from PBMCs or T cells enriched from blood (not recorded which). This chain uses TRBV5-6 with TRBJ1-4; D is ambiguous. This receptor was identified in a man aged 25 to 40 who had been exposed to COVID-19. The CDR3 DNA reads TGTGCCAGCAGCTTGGCCAATCCCGACGGGAATGAAAAACTGTTTTTT. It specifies CASSLANPDGNEKLFF. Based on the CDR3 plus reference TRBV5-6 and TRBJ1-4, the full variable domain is DAGVTQSPTHLIKTRGQQVTLRCSPKSGHDTVSWYQQALGQGPQFIFQYYEEEERQRGNFPDRFSGHQFPNYSSELNVNALLLGDSALYLCASSLANPDGNEKLFFGSGTQLSVL.